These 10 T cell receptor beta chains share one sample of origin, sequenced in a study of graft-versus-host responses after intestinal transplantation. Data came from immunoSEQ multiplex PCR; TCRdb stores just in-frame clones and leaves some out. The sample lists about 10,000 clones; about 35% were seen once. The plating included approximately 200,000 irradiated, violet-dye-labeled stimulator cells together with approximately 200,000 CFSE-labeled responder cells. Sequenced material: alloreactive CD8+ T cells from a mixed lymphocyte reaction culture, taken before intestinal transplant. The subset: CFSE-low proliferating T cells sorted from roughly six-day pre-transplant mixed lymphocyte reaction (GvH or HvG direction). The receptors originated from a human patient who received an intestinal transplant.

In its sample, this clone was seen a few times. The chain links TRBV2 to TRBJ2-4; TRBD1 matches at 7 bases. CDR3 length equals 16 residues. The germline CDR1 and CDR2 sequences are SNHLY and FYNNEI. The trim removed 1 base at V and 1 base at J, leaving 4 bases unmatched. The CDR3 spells CASSEGQGRAKNIQYF. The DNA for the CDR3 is TGTGCCAGCAGTGAAGGACAGGGCAGGGCCAAAAACATTCAGTACTTC.

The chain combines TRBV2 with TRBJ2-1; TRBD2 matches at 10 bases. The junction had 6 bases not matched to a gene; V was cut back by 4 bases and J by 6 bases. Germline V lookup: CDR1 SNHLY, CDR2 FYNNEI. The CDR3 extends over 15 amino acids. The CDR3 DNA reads TGTGCCAGCAGTGTAAAGCGGGAGGGAACCAATGAGCAGTTCTTC. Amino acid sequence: CASSVKREGTNEQFF.

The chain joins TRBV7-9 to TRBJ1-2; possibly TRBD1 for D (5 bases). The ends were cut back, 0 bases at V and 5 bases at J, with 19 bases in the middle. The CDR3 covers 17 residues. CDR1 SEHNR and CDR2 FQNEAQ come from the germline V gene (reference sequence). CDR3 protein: CASSLAGGNPVGYGYTF. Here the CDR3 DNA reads TGTGCCAGCAGCTTAGCGGGGGGGAACCCGGTAGGATATGGCTACACCTTC.

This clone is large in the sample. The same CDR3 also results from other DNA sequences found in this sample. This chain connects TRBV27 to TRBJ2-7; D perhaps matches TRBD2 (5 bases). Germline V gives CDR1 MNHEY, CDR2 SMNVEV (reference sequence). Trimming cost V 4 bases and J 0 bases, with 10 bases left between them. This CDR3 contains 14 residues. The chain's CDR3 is CASSSGGSSYEQYF. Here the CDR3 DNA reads TGTGCCAGCAGTTCAGGAGGTAGCTCCTACGAGCAGTACTTC.

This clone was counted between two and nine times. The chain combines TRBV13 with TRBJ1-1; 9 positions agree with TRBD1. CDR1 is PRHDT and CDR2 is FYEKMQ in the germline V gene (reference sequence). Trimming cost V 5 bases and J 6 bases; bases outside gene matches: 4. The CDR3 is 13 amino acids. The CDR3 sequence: CASSLRTGAEAFF. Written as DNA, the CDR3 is TGTGCCAGCAGCCTAAGGACAGGGGCTGAAGCTTTCTTT.

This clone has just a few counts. This CDR3 reads CASSLRDSRTTDTQYF. The CDR3 DNA reads as TGTGCCAGCAGCCTTCGGGACTCCAGGACTACAGATACGCAGTATTTT. The chain links TRBV21-1 to TRBJ2-3; whether TRBD2, the table's D call, matches the DNA was not checked. TRBV21-1 is a recognized pseudogene. The CDR3 runs to 16 residues.

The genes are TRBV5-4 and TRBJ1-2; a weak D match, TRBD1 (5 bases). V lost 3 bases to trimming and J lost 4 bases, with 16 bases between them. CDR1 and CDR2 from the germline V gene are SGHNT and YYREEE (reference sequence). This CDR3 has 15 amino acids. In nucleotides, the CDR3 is TGTGCCAGCAGCTCAAAGACAGATTTGCTCTATGGCTACACCTTC. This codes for CASSSKTDLLYGYTF.

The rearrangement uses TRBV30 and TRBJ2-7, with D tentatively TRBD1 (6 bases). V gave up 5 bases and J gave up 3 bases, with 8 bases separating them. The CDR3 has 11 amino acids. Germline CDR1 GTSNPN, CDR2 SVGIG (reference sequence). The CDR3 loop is CAWAQGYEQYF. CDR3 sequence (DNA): TGTGCCTGGGCACAGGGCTACGAGCAGTACTTC.

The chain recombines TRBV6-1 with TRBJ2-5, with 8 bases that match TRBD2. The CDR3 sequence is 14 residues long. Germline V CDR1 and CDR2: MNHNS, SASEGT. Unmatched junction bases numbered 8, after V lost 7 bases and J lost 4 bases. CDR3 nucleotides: TGTGCCAGCAATATAGCGGGGATGGGAGAGACCCAGTACTTC. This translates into CASNIAGMGETQYF.

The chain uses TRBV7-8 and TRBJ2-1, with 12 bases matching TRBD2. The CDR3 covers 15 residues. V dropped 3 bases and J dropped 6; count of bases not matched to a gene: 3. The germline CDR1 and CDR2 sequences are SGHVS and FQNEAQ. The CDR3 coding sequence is TGTGCCAGCAGCTTTGGACTAGCGGGGCCCAATGAGCAGTTCTTC. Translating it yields CASSFGLAGPNEQFF.